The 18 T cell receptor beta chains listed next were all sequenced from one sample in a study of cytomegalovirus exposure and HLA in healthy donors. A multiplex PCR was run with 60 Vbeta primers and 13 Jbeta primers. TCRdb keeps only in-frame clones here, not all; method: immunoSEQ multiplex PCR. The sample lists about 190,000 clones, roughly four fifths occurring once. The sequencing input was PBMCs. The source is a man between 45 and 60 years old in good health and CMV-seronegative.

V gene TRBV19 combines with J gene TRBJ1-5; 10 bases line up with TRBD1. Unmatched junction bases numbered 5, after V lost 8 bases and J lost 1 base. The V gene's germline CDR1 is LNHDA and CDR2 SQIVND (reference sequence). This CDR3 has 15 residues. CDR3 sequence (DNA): TGTGCCAGTGGGACAGGGGATGTCAGCAATCAGCCCCAGCATTTT. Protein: CASGTGDVSNQPQHF.

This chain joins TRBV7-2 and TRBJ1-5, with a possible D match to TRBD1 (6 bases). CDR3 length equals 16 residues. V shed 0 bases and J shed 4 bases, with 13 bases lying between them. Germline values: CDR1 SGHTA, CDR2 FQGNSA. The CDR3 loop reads CASSLASGGPNQPQHF. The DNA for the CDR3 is TGTGCCAGCAGCTTAGCGAGCGGGGGGCCGAATCAGCCCCAGCATTTT.

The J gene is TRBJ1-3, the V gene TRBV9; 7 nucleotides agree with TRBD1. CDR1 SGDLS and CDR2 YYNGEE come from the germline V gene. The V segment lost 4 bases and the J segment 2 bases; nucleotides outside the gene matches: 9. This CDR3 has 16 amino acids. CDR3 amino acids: CASSPNLQGTGNTIYF. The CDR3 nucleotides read TGTGCCAGCAGCCCTAATCTACAGGGGACTGGAAACACCATATATTTT.

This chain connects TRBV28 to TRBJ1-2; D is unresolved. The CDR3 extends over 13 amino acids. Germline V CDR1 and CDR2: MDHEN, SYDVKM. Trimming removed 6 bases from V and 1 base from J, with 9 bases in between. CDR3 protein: CASSLRVNYGYTF. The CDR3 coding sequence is TGTGCCAGCAGCCTACGGGTTAACTATGGCTACACCTTC.

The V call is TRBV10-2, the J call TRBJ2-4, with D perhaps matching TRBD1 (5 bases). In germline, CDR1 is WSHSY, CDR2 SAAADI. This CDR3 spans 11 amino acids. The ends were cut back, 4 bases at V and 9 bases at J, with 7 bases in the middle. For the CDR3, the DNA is TGCGCCAGCAGTGGCCAGGGCATTCAGTACTTC. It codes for CASSGQGIQYF.

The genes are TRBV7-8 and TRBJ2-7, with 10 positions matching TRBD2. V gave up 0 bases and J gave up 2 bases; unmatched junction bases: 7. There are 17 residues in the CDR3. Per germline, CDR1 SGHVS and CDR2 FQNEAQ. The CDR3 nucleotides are TGTGCCAGCAGCTTAGCGCCCCTGAGCGGGAGGGCCTACGAGCAGTACTTC. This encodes CASSLAPLSGRAYEQYF.

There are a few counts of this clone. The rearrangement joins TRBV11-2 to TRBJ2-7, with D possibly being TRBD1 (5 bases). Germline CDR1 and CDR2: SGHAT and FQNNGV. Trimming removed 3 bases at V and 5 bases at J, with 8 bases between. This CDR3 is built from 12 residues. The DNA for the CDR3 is TGTGCCAGCAGCTTCCAGGGTAACGAGCAGTACTTC. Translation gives CASSFQGNEQYF.

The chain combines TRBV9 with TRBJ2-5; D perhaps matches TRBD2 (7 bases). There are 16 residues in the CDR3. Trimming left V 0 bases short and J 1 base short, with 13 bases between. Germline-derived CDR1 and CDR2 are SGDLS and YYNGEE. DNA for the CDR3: TGTGCCAGCAGCGTAGGCCCCGCGGGGGCCCAAGAGACCCAGTACTTC. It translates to CASSVGPAGAQETQYF.

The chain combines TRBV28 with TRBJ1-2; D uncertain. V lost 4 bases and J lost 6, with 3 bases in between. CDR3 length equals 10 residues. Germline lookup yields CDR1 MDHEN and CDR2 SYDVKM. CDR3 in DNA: TGTGCCAGCAGTTCTAATGGCTACACCTTC. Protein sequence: CASSSNGYTF.

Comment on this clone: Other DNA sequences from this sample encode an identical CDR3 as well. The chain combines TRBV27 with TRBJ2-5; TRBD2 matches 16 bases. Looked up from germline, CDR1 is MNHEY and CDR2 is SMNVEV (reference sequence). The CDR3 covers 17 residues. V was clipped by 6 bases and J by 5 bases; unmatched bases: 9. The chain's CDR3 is CASSQGLAGGQRETQYF. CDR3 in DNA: TGTGCCAGCAGCCAGGGACTAGCGGGGGGGCAGCGGGAGACCCAGTACTTC.

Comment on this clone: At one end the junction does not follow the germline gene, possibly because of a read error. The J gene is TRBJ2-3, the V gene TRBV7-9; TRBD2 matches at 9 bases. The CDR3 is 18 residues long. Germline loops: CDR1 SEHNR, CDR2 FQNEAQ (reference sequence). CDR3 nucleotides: TGTTCCAGCAGCCGCGGGGGATTAGCGGGAGAGAGCACAGATACGCAGTATTTT. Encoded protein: CSSSRGGLAGESTDTQYF.

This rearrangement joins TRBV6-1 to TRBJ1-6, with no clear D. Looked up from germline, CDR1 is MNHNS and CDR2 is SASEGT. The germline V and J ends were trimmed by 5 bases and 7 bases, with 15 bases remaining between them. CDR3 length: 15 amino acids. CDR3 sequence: CASSTLGRGNSPLHF. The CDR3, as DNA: TGTGCCAGCAGTACGCTTGGCCGGGGAAATTCACCCCTCCACTTT.

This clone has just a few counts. DNA for the CDR3: TGCACCAGCAGCCCCCGAGCGGCCGATGAGCAGTTCTTC. Its protein is CTSSPRAADEQFF. The J gene is TRBJ2-1, the V gene TRBV1; the table's D call, TRBD2, was not checked against the DNA. TRBV1 is described as a pseudogene. The CDR3 runs to 13 residues.

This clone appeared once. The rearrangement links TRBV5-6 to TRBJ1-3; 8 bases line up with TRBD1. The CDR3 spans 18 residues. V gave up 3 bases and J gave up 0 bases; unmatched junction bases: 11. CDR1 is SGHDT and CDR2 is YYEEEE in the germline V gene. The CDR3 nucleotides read TGTGCCAGCAGCTCTAAAATTACGGGACAGGACTCTGGAAACACCATATATTTT. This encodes CASSSKITGQDSGNTIYF.

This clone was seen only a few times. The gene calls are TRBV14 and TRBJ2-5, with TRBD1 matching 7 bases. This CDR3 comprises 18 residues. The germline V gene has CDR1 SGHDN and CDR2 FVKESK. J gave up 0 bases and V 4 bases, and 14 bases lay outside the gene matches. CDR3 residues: CASSPETYNRGYQETQYF. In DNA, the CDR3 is TGTGCCAGCAGCCCGGAAACTTACAACAGGGGATACCAAGAGACCCAGTACTTC. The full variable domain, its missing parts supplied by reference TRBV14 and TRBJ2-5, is EAGVTQFPSHSVIEKGQTVTLRCDPISGHDNLYWYRRVMGKEIKFLLHFVKESKQDESGMPNNRFLAERTGGTYSTLKVQPAELEDSGVYFCASSPETYNRGYQETQYFGPGTRLLVL.

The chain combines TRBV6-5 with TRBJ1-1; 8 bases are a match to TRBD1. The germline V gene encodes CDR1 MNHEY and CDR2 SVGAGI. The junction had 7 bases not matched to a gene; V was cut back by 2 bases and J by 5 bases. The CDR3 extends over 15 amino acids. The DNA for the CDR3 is TGTGCCAGCAGTTACCCGGGACAGGCGAAAACTGAAGCTTTCTTT. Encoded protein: CASSYPGQAKTEAFF.

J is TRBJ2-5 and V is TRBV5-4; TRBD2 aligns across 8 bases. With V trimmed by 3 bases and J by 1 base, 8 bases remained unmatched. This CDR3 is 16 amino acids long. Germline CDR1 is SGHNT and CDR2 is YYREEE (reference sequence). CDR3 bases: TGTGCCAGCAGCTCCGGGGGGGGCCCCCGCCAAGAGACCCAGTACTTC. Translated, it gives CASSSGGGPRQETQYF.

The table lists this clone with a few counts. The CDR3 protein is CASSSQVSGANVLTF. The DNA for the CDR3 is TGTGCCAGCAGTAGCCAGGTCTCTGGGGCCAACGTCCTGACTTTC. The chain is built from TRBV6-1 and TRBJ2-6; unclear D gene. Germline loops: CDR1 MNHNS, CDR2 SASEGT. This CDR3 is 15 amino acids long. The V and J ends lost 5 bases and 0 bases respectively, with 8 bases between them.